The 27 T cell receptor beta chains reported below all come from one sample, sequenced in a study of cytomegalovirus exposure and HLA in healthy donors. PCR primers comprised 60 Vbeta and 13 Jbeta primers. Method: immunoSEQ multiplex PCR; TCRdb's copy keeps in-frame clones and lacks some. The profile covers around 150,000 clones, with about 64% appearing a single time and 1.1% to 1.5% taken by the ten largest. Sequencing used PBMCs. Source of these receptors: a man between 45 and 60 years old in good health and CMV-seronegative.

Details on this clone: One junction end disagrees with the germline gene, perhaps due to a read error. At the DNA level, this CDR3 is encoded by other sequences in the same sample as well. This chain links TRBV6-1 with TRBJ1-2; D perhaps matches TRBD1 (5 bases). The CDR3 totals 14 residues. Per germline, CDR1 MNHNS and CDR2 SASEGT. The chain's CDR3 is CASSEGADYYGYTF. The CDR3 bases are TGCGCCAGCAGTGAAGGGGCGGACTACTATGGCTACACCTTC.

V usage is TRBV2 and J usage is TRBJ2-5; D possibly corresponds to TRBD1 (5 bases). CDR3 length equals 13 residues. Germline CDR1 SNHLY, CDR2 FYNNEI. V shed 4 bases and J shed 5 bases, with 11 bases lying between them. CDR3 in DNA: TGTGCCAGCAGTGGGGGCAGGGTGGAGACCCAGTACTTC. Translated: CASSGGRVETQYF.

The chain recombines TRBV9 with TRBJ1-4; 7 bases line up with TRBD1. The CDR3 length is 12 residues. Germline trimming cut 4 bases from V and 8 bases from J; bases unmatched to any gene: 2. The germline V gene encodes CDR1 SGDLS and CDR2 YYNGEE. The CDR3 loop reads CASSKGGEKLFF. In DNA form, the CDR3 reads TGTGCCAGCAGCAAAGGGGGCGAAAAACTGTTTTTT.

The J gene is TRBJ2-5, the V gene TRBV6-5, with TRBD2 matching over 7 bases. V trimming: 6 bases; J trimming: 4 bases; junction bases outside the gene matches: 8. Per germline, CDR1 MNHEY and CDR2 SVGAGI. The CDR3 sequence is 14 residues long. The CDR3 DNA follows: TGTGCCAGCAGAAAGGGAGGGGTACTAGAGACCCAGTACTTC. This codes for CASRKGGVLETQYF.

In this sample, this clone turned up a few times. V and J are TRBV7-9 and TRBJ1-2, with D perhaps TRBD1 (5 bases). The V gene lost 2 bases and the J gene lost 0 bases, with 7 bases spanning the gap. The CDR3 consists of 14 residues. Germline values: CDR1 SEHNR, CDR2 FQNEAQ (reference sequence). The CDR3 nucleotides are TGTGCCAGCAGCTTACTAGGGGCTAACTATGGCTACACCTTC. This translates into CASSLLGANYGYTF.

The sample holds a few counts of this clone. This rearrangement joins TRBV27 to TRBJ2-7, with 8 bases that match TRBD1. From germline, CDR1 is MNHEY and CDR2 SMNVEV (reference sequence). This CDR3 contains 14 residues. The V and J ends lost 6 bases and 3 bases, in that order; junction bases with no gene match: 7. The CDR3, as DNA: TGTGCCAGCAGATCAACTGGGACAGGCTACGAGCAGTACTTC. Translated: CASRSTGTGYEQYF.

This chain connects TRBV10-1 to TRBJ2-7; 9 bases are shared with TRBD1. This CDR3 has 15 residues. Germline lookup yields CDR1 WNHNN and CDR2 SYGVQD (reference sequence). V shed 5 bases, J shed 4 bases, and the junction held 9 bases outside the gene matches. In DNA, the CDR3 is TGCGCCAGCAGTAGCCCAGACAGGGGGGGATACGAGCAGTACTTC. As protein: CASSSPDRGGYEQYF.

A few counts support this clone. Other DNA sequences of this sample code for an identical CDR3. This sequence joins TRBV10-3 and TRBJ2-1; TRBD2 matches at 12 bases. V gave up 0 bases and J gave up 4 bases; unmatched junction bases: 1. CDR1 is ENHRY, CDR2 SYGVKD, per germline. The CDR3 is 16 residues long. The CDR3, as DNA: TGTGCCATCAGTGAGTCGGGGACTAGCGGGTACAATGAGCAGTTCTTC. This translates into CAISESGTSGYNEQFF.

The chain carries TRBV19 and TRBJ1-1; perhaps TRBD1 as D (6 bases). The CDR3 runs 16 residues. Germline V gives CDR1 LNHDA, CDR2 SQIVND (reference sequence). V lost 4 bases and J 2 bases, leaving 17 bases between the germline ends. The CDR3 here is CASSSRGSRSNTEAFF. For the CDR3, the DNA is TGTGCCAGTAGTAGCAGGGGTTCCCGATCCAACACTGAAGCTTTCTTT.

The V call is TRBV28, the J call TRBJ2-2; 9 bases fit TRBD1. CDR3 length: 16 amino acids. V lost 4 bases and J lost 6; bases outside the gene matches: 9. CDR1 MDHEN and CDR2 SYDVKM come from the germline V gene. CDR3 in amino acids: CASSSQDRGYAGELFF. The CDR3 region has the DNA TGTGCCAGCAGTTCCCAAGACAGGGGGTACGCCGGGGAGCTGTTTTTT.

This chain connects TRBV5-1 to TRBJ2-7; D might be TRBD1 (6 bases). This CDR3 is 13 amino acids long. V lost 5 bases, J lost 2 bases, and 11 bases lay in between. The germline V gene encodes CDR1 SGHRS and CDR2 YFSETQ. Here the CDR3 reads CASRLTGTYEQYF. The CDR3 DNA reads TGCGCCAGCAGACTTACAGGGACCTACGAGCAGTACTTC.

This clone was detected once. This chain uses TRBV6-1 with TRBJ2-7; D gene unclear. The CDR3 totals 15 residues. V lost 1 base, J lost 3 bases, and 13 bases lay in between. The V gene's germline CDR1 is MNHNS and CDR2 SASEGT. The CDR3 sequence: CASSEGRSALYEQYF. The DNA of the CDR3 is TGTGCCAGCAGTGAAGGGAGATCGGCTCTCTACGAGCAGTACTTC.

The chain employs TRBV5-1 and TRBJ1-6, with TRBD1 matching 8 bases. Germline assignment: CDR1 SGHRS and CDR2 YFSETQ. This CDR3 contains 19 residues. J gave up 9 bases and V 6 bases, and 23 bases lay outside the gene matches. This chain's CDR3 is CASTLGGQDPSRLSSPLHF. The DNA of the CDR3 is TGCGCCAGCACCCTTGGGGGACAGGACCCTTCGAGGCTTAGTTCACCCCTCCACTTT. The entire variable domain, with the rest obtained from reference TRBV5-1 and TRBJ1-6, is as follows: KAGVTQTPRYLIKTRGQQVTLSCSPISGHRSVSWYQQTPGQGLQFLFEYFSETQRNKGNFPGRFSGRQFSNSRSEMNVSTLELGDSALYLCASTLGGQDPSRLSSPLHFGNGTRLTVT.

CDR3 in amino acids: CASSPKTSGGANEQFF. CDR3 in DNA: TGTGCCAGCAGCCCTAAGACTAGCGGGGGGGCCAATGAGCAGTTCTTC. The chain combines TRBV5-4 with TRBJ2-1; 14 bases are shared with TRBD2. This CDR3 spans 16 amino acids. With V trimmed by 4 bases and J by 6 bases, 6 bases remained unmatched. CDR1 and CDR2 from the germline V gene are SGHNT and YYREEE (reference sequence).

This sequence joins TRBV5-1 and TRBJ1-4; D is ambiguous. This CDR3 has 14 residues. Per germline, CDR1 SGHRS and CDR2 YFSETQ. The V end lost 4 bases, the J end lost 8 bases, and 15 bases lay between the germline ends. For the CDR3, the DNA is TGCGCCAGCAGCCTGTCCGCGCCGAGAGAAAAACTGTTTTTT. It translates to CASSLSAPREKLFF.

V and J are TRBV15 and TRBJ2-2, with 7 bases fitting TRBD1. CDR3 size: 17 residues. Germline assignment: CDR1 LNHNV and CDR2 YYDKDF (reference sequence). V was clipped by 0 bases and J by 1 base; unmatched bases: 5. CDR3 sequence reads: CATSRDWGTVNTGELFF. DNA of the CDR3: TGTGCCACCAGCAGAGATTGGGGGACAGTGAACACCGGGGAGCTGTTTTTT.

J is TRBJ1-4 and V is TRBV28; weak D call: TRBD1 (6 bases). V was cut by 4 bases and J by 1 base, with 19 bases left in between. Germline CDR1 and CDR2: MDHEN and SYDVKM. This CDR3 is built from 18 residues. CDR3 coding DNA: TGTGCCAGCAGTTCCCCATCGGACAGTTTTAAAACTAATGAAAAACTGTTTTTT. Residues: CASSSPSDSFKTNEKLFF.

This clone has more than one count but fewer than ten. V gene TRBV5-1 combines with J gene TRBJ1-1; maybe TRBD1 (5 bases). Trimming pared 5 bases from V and 0 bases from J, leaving 8 bases between. CDR3 size: 13 residues. Germline V gene lookup returns CDR1 SGHRS and CDR2 YFSETQ. As DNA, the CDR3 is TGCGCCAGCAGACAGGATTTGAACACTGAAGCTTTCTTT. This encodes CASRQDLNTEAFF.

This sequence joins TRBV10-1 and TRBJ2-7; D is possibly TRBD1 (5 bases). V was clipped by 0 bases and J by 0 bases, with 9 bases between them. Germline V gives CDR1 WNHNN, CDR2 SYGVQD (reference sequence). The CDR3 extends over 15 amino acids. The CDR3 sequence: CASSESGQDSYEQYF. The CDR3 region has the DNA TGCGCCAGCAGTGAGTCGGGGCAGGACTCCTACGAGCAGTACTTC.

The rearrangement joins TRBV4-1 to TRBJ1-1; 7 nucleotides line up with TRBD1. Unmatched junction bases numbered 5, after V lost 4 bases and J lost 0 bases. Germline V gives CDR1 MGHRA, CDR2 YSYEKL. This CDR3 contains 15 residues. CDR3 region: CASSLPGQMNTEAFF. In DNA form, the CDR3 reads TGCGCCAGCAGCCTGCCGGGACAGATGAACACTGAAGCTTTCTTT.

J is TRBJ1-4 and V is TRBV7-3, with 9 bases aligning to TRBD1. Per germline, CDR1 SGHTA and CDR2 FQGTGA. CDR3 size: 13 residues. The V segment lost 9 bases and the J segment 8 bases; nucleotides outside the gene matches: 7. The CDR3 DNA sequence: TGTGCCAGTTCACAGGGGGCCGGAGAAAAACTGTTTTTT. Translated, it gives CASSQGAGEKLFF.

This clone turned up a few times. This CDR3 reads CASTLQGNGYTF. In DNA form, the CDR3 reads TGTGCCAGCACCCTACAGGGGAATGGCTACACCTTC. V usage is TRBV2 and J usage is TRBJ1-2; 7 positions match TRBD1. This CDR3 is built from 12 residues. V trimming: 7 bases; J trimming: 6 bases; junction bases outside the gene matches: 5. Germline V gene lookup returns CDR1 SNHLY and CDR2 FYNNEI.

The V call is TRBV7-6, the J call TRBJ2-5, with D unclear. Germline CDR1 reads SGHVS; CDR2 reads FNYEAQ. The CDR3 consists of 13 residues. V gave up 5 bases and J gave up 1 base, with 8 bases separating them. The CDR3 reads CASSVTIQETQYF. The CDR3, as DNA: TGTGCCAGCAGCGTCACTATCCAAGAGACCCAGTACTTC.

The CDR3 is CAISGWEAGGSGNTIYF. The CDR3 DNA reads as TGTGCCATCAGTGGCTGGGAGGCCGGGGGCTCTGGAAACACCATATATTTT. The chain combines TRBV10-3 with TRBJ1-3; D is perhaps TRBD1 (5 bases). The CDR3 totals 17 residues. V was trimmed by 4 bases and J by 0 bases, leaving 16 bases between them. Germline V gives CDR1 ENHRY, CDR2 SYGVKD.

This clone has only one observation. V gene TRBV10-3 combines with J gene TRBJ2-5; 10 nucleotides match TRBD2. The length of the CDR3 is 16 residues. From germline, CDR1 is ENHRY and CDR2 SYGVKD. With V trimmed by 5 bases and J by 3 bases, 9 bases remained unmatched. The CDR3 sequence is CAISRLAGLSEETQYF. CDR3 in DNA: TGTGCCATCAGTCGACTAGCGGGTTTGTCCGAAGAGACCCAGTACTTC.

V gene TRBV28 combines with J gene TRBJ1-5, with D tentatively TRBD1 (5 bases). Germline V lookup: CDR1 MDHEN, CDR2 SYDVKM. V gave up 9 bases and J gave up 2 bases, with 14 bases separating them. The CDR3 sequence is 14 residues long. CDR3 DNA: TGTGCCAGTCTCCAAGGAGGGGGCAATCAGCCCCAGCATTTT. Translated, it gives CASLQGGGNQPQHF.

The V gene is TRBV4-1, the J gene TRBJ1-5; 8 bases are shared with TRBD1. With V trimmed by 2 bases and J by 5 bases, 11 bases remained unmatched. This CDR3 contains 17 residues. Germline V gene lookup returns CDR1 MGHRA and CDR2 YSYEKL. Here the CDR3 reads CASSQRGLDRGHQPQHF. CDR3 DNA sequence: TGCGCCAGCAGCCAAAGGGGCTTAGACAGGGGCCATCAGCCCCAGCATTTT.